Following are 17 T cell receptor beta chains from one sample sequenced in a study of sequential checkpoint blockade in melanoma. Treatment meaning: randomized to nivolumab then ipilimumab (arm A) or the reverse (arm B). This table comes from immunoSEQ multiplex PCR, and its TCRdb copy is limited to in-frame clones, with some not included. This table holds 15,000 to 20,000 clones, 70% found once. The sample consisted of CD8+ T cells sorted from blood (inferred from file names), taken from a patient given nivolumab and ipilimumab in sequence. The receptor source for this set is a human donor with melanoma.

The rearrangement links TRBV11-2 to TRBJ2-1; 16 bases line up with TRBD2. Looked up from germline, CDR1 is SGHAT and CDR2 is FQNNGV. The CDR3 is made up of 17 amino acids. V lost 5 bases, J lost 9 bases, and 10 bases stayed unmatched. The CDR3 region has the DNA TGTGCCAGCAGCCCTGCGGGACTAGCGGGAGGGCTCGGTGAGCAGTTCTTC. Residues: CASSPAGLAGGLGEQFF.

The V call is TRBV29-1, the J call TRBJ1-2; 9 bases align to TRBD1. Germline V CDR1 and CDR2: SQVTM, ANQGSEA. The CDR3 is 13 amino acids. Trimming at V came to 5 bases and at J to 5 bases, leaving 6 bases not matched to a gene. Here the CDR3 reads CSVPTGTGYGYTF. The CDR3 DNA sequence: TGCAGCGTTCCCACCGGGACAGGGTATGGCTACACCTTC.

V gene TRBV7-3 combines with J gene TRBJ2-2; the D gene is possibly TRBD1 (6 bases). V was pared by 0 bases and J by 1 base, with 12 bases between. CDR3 length: 17 amino acids. Germline CDR1 SGHTA, CDR2 FQGTGA. In DNA form, the CDR3 reads TGTGCCAGCAGCTTAACGCAAGGACAGCTGAACACCGGGGAGCTGTTTTTT. Translation: CASSLTQGQLNTGELFF.

The V and J genes are TRBV5-5 and TRBJ2-5, with D perhaps TRBD1 (5 bases). The germline CDR1 and CDR2 sequences are SGHKS and YYEKEE (reference sequence). Trimming removed 4 bases from V and 0 bases from J, with 10 bases in between. This CDR3 is built from 14 residues. For the CDR3, the DNA is TGTGCCAGCAGCCTGACAGTTTACCAAGAGACCCAGTACTTC. Its protein product is CASSLTVYQETQYF.

This clone has only one observation. The chain uses TRBV7-3 and TRBJ2-1; 9 bases align to TRBD1. V lost 5 bases to trimming and J lost 3 bases; unmatched junction nucleotides: 8. This CDR3 is 16 amino acids long. CDR1 is SGHTA and CDR2 is FQGTGA in the germline V gene. CDR3 coding DNA: TGTGCCAGCAGCGATCCGGGACAGGGCTACTACAATGAGCAGTTCTTC. Amino acids: CASSDPGQGYYNEQFF.

The chain joins TRBV6-1 to TRBJ2-7; 10 positions match TRBD1. The CDR3 is 15 amino acids. The junction had 4 bases not matched to a gene; V was cut back by 1 base and J by 4 bases. Germline V gives CDR1 MNHNS, CDR2 SASEGT. The CDR3 sequence is CASSEDDRGRYEQYF. Here the CDR3 DNA reads TGTGCCAGCAGTGAAGACGACAGGGGGCGATACGAGCAGTACTTC.

The chain is built from TRBV11-1 and TRBJ1-6; no reliable D call. V was pared by 6 bases and J by 9 bases, with 18 bases between. The CDR3 is 15 amino acids. CDR1 is SGHAT and CDR2 is FQDESV in the germline V gene (reference sequence). In DNA form, the CDR3 reads TGTGCCAGCAGTTTCGGGAGGGCCATGGGTTCACCCCTCCACTTT. Its translation is CASSFGRAMGSPLHF. The full variable domain, completed using reference TRBV11-1 and TRBJ1-6, is EAEVAQSPRYKITEKSQAVAFWCDPISGHATLYWYRQILGQGPELLVQFQDESVVDDSQLPKDRFSAERLKGVDSTLKIQPAELGDSAMYLCASSFGRAMGSPLHFGNGTRLTVT.

This clone occurred a few times. The J gene is TRBJ2-2, the V gene TRBV29-1; 7 bases fit TRBD1. There are 14 residues in the CDR3. V lost 1 base and J lost 3; bases outside the gene matches: 2. Germline CDR1 and CDR2: SQVTM and ANQGSEA. The CDR3: CSVEVRGHTGELFF. CDR3 coding DNA: TGCAGCGTTGAAGTTAGGGGGCACACCGGGGAGCTGTTTTTT.

J is TRBJ1-4 and V is TRBV19; D not resolved. CDR1 LNHDA and CDR2 SQIVND come from the germline V gene (reference sequence). Between the trimmed V and J ends, which lost 7 bases and 2 bases, there was a span of 14 bases. The CDR3 extends over 15 amino acids. For the CDR3, the DNA is TGTGCCAGTACCCCAAGGGAGGGTACTAATGAAAAACTGTTTTTT. This codes for CASTPREGTNEKLFF. The variable domain in full, completed from reference TRBV19 and TRBJ1-4, reads DGGITQSPKYLFRKEGQNVTLSCEQNLNHDAMYWYRQDPGQGLRLIYYSQIVNDFQKGDIAEGYSVSREKKESFPLTVTSAQKNPTAFYLCASTPREGTNEKLFFGSGTQLSVL.

The V and J genes are TRBV2 and TRBJ1-2; TRBD1 matches at 7 bases. The CDR3 is 15 residues long. CDR1 SNHLY and CDR2 FYNNEI come from the germline V gene. The V gene end was trimmed by 0 bases and the J gene end by 8 bases; junction bases not matched to a gene: 9. The CDR3 DNA reads as TGTGCCAGCAGTGAAGCCCTAACAGGGGTTGACGGCTACACCTTC. Its protein product is CASSEALTGVDGYTF. Filled out from reference TRBV2 and TRBJ1-2, the complete variable domain reads EPEVTQTPSHQVTQMGQEVILRCVPISNHLYFYWYRQILGQKVEFLVSFYNNEISEKSEIFDDQFSVERPDGSNFTLKIRSTKLEDSAMYFCASSEALTGVDGYTFGSGTRLTVV.

The chain has TRBV9 and TRBJ2-7; 7 bases line up with TRBD1. The CDR3 totals 11 residues. Germline assignment: CDR1 SGDLS and CDR2 YYNGEE. J lost 6 bases, V lost 3 bases, and 0 bases had no gene match. The CDR3 coding sequence is TGTGCCAGCAGCGAGGGGGCCGAGCAGTACTTC. Its protein product is CASSEGAEQYF.

This sequence joins TRBV5-1 and TRBJ2-2; 7 bases are a match to TRBD1. V trimming: 3 bases; J trimming: 2 bases; junction bases outside the gene matches: 4. Germline CDR1 reads SGHRS; CDR2 reads YFSETQ. There are 15 residues in the CDR3. CDR3 amino acids: CASSYGTDNTGELFF. CDR3 nucleotides: TGCGCCAGCAGCTACGGGACAGATAACACCGGGGAGCTGTTTTTT.

This clone appeared a single time. This sequence joins TRBV14 and TRBJ2-5, with 7 bases lining up with TRBD1. The CDR3 contains 16 residues. The ends lost 4 bases at V and 2 bases at J; junction bases unmatched: 10. CDR1 and CDR2 from the germline V gene are SGHDN and FVKESK. The CDR3 reads CASSLRQGSGQETQYF. CDR3 in DNA: TGTGCCAGCAGCCTTCGACAGGGTTCAGGACAAGAGACCCAGTACTTC.

This chain connects TRBV18 to TRBJ1-5; 10 nucleotides align to TRBD1. This CDR3 spans 15 amino acids. The germline gives CDR1 KGHSH, CDR2 LQKENI. With 2 bases clipped from V and 3 bases from J, the junction kept 1 base outside the gene matches. The CDR3 spells CASSPGTGDNQPQHF. The CDR3 DNA reads TGTGCCAGCTCACCAGGGACAGGGGACAATCAGCCCCAGCATTTT.

As concerns this clone: Other DNA sequences of this sample code for an identical CDR3. The V and J genes are TRBV6-5 and TRBJ1-1, with D possibly being TRBD1 (5 bases). Germline V CDR1 and CDR2: MNHEY, SVGAGI. Trimming shortened V by 0 bases and J by 4 bases, and 9 bases separated the two germline ends. The CDR3 length is 14 residues. CDR3 protein: CASSYSVRGTEAFF. The CDR3 DNA reads as TGTGCCAGCAGTTACTCCGTAAGGGGCACTGAAGCTTTCTTT.

The chain combines TRBV6-5 with TRBJ1-4, with D perhaps matching TRBD1 (5 bases). The germline V gene encodes CDR1 MNHEY and CDR2 SVGAGI. There are 16 residues in the CDR3. Between the trimmed V and J ends, which lost 2 bases and 8 bases, there was a span of 18 bases. CDR3 DNA: TGTGCCAGCAGTTACACCCTCCGAGAGGGGAGGGAAAAACTGTTTTTT. Translation: CASSYTLREGREKLFF.

This chain connects TRBV27 to TRBJ2-3, with D unclear. The CDR3 covers 14 residues. V was shortened by 2 bases and J by 0 bases, with 6 bases between the two germline ends. CDR1 MNHEY and CDR2 SMNVEV come from the germline V gene (reference sequence). The CDR3 region is CASSLVESTDTQYF. CDR3 nucleotides: TGTGCCAGCAGTTTAGTGGAGAGCACAGATACGCAGTATTTT.